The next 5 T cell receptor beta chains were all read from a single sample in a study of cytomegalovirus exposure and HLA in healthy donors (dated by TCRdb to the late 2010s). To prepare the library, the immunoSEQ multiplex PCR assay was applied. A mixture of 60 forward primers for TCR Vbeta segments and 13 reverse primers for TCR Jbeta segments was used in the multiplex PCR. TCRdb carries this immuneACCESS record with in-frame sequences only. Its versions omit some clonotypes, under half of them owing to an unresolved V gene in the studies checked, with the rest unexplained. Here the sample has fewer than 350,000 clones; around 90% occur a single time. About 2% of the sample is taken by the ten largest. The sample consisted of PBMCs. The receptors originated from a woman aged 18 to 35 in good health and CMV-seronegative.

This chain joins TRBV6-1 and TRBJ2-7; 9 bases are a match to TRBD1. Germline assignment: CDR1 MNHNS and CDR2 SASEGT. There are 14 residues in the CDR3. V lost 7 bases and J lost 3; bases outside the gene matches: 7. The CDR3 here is CASMRGTGIYEQYF. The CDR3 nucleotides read TGTGCCAGCATGCGAGGGACAGGGATCTACGAGCAGTACTTC.

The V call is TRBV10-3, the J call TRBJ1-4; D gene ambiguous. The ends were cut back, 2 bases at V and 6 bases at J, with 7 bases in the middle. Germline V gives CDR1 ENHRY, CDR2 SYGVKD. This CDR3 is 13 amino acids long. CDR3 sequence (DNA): TGTGCCATCAGTGAGGGCGGGTATGAAAAACTGTTTTTT. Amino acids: CAISEGGYEKLFF.

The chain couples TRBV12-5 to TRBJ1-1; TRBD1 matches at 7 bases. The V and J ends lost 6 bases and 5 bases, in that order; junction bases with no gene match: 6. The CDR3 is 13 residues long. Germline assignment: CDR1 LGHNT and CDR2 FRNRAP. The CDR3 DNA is TGTGCTAGTGGACGGACAGGCGGTACTGAAGCTTTCTTT. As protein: CASGRTGGTEAFF.

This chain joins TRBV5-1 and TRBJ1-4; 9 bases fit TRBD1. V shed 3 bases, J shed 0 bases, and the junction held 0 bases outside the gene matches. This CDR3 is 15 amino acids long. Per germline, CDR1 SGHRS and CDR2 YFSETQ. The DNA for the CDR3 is TGCGCCAGCAGCTGGACAGGGGCAACTAATGAAAAACTGTTTTTT. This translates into CASSWTGATNEKLFF. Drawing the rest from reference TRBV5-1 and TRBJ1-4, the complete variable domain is KAGVTQTPRYLIKTRGQQVTLSCSPISGHRSVSWYQQTPGQGLQFLFEYFSETQRNKGNFPGRFSGRQFSNSRSEMNVSTLELGDSALYLCASSWTGATNEKLFFGSGTQLSVL.

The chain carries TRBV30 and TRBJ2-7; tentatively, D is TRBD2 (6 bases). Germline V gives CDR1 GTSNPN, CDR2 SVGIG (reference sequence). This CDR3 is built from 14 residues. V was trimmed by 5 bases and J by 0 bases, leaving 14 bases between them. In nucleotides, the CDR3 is TGTGCCTGGGGGCGGGACGCGAGCTCCTACGAGCAGTACTTC. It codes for CAWGRDASSYEQYF. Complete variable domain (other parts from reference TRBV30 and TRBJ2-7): SQTIHQWPATLVQPVGSPLSLECTVEGTSNPNLYWYRQAAGRGLQLLFYSVGIGQISSEVPQNLSASRPQDRQFILSSKKLLLSDSGFYLCAWGRDASSYEQYFGPGTRLTVT.